These 15 T cell receptor beta chains were sequenced from one sample in a study of memory CD4+ T cells and cytomegalovirus serostatus. Single viable CD3+CD4+CD8-CD45RO+ cells were sorted as the memory CD4+ T cells. The repertoire was sequenced with immunoSEQ multiplex PCR; TCRdb's copy has only in-frame clones and lacks some. This table holds tens of thousands of clones, about 70% found once. Sample: memory CD4+ T cells from blood. These receptors all come from an adult in good health and CMV-seropositive.

To note about this clone: A read error may produce the germline difference seen at one junction end. J is TRBJ2-1 and V is TRBV20-1; TRBD2 aligns across 9 bases. The CDR3 contains 11 residues. CDR1 is DFQATT and CDR2 is SNEGSKA in the germline V gene (reference sequence). CDR3 DNA: TGCAGTGCTAGGGGTAGCGGGGGTCGGATCTTC. It yields the protein CSARGSGGRIF.

The chain carries TRBV28 and TRBJ1-5; D gene unclear. Germline CDR1 reads MDHEN; CDR2 reads SYDVKM. This CDR3 has 15 amino acids. V was trimmed by 7 bases and J by 4 bases, leaving 17 bases between them. CDR3 region: CASTPPGSNNQPQHF. For the CDR3, the DNA is TGTGCCAGCACTCCCCCGGGGTCTAATAATCAGCCCCAGCATTTT. The variable domain in full, with the rest retrieved from reference TRBV28 and TRBJ1-5, is DVKVTQSSRYLVKRTGEKVFLECVQDMDHENMFWYRQDPGLGLRLIYFSYDVKMKEKGDIPEGYSVSREKKERFSLILESASTNQTSMYLCASTPPGSNNQPQHFGDGTRLSIL.

The chain is built from TRBV7-9 and TRBJ2-1; D gene unclear. Germline values: CDR1 SEHNR, CDR2 FQNEAQ (reference sequence). The CDR3 contains 13 residues. Trimming removed 1 base from V and 6 bases from J, with 7 bases in between. This chain's CDR3 is CASSLEVANEQFF. For the CDR3, the DNA is TGTGCCAGCAGCTTAGAAGTGGCCAATGAGCAGTTCTTC. Supplemented by reference TRBV7-9 and TRBJ2-1, the full variable domain reads DTGVSQNPRHKITKRGQNVTFRCDPISEHNRLYWYRQTLGQGPEFLTYFQNEAQLEKSRLLSDRFSAERPKGSFSTLEIQRTEQGDSAMYLCASSLEVANEQFFGPGTRLTVL.

The V and J genes are TRBV5-6 and TRBJ2-7; TRBD2 aligns across 8 bases. CDR3 length: 15 amino acids. Germline V gives CDR1 SGHDT, CDR2 YYEEEE. The junction had 11 bases not matched to a gene; V was cut back by 2 bases and J by 7 bases. The CDR3 is CASSFMDGGAREQYF. In DNA form, the CDR3 reads TGTGCCAGCAGCTTTATGGACGGGGGGGCGCGGGAGCAGTACTTC.

This chain connects TRBV4-2 to TRBJ1-6, with D maybe TRBD1 (6 bases). Germline V gives CDR1 LGHNA, CDR2 YNFKEQ. The CDR3 length is 16 residues. V lost 3 bases and J lost 2, with 11 bases in between. CDR3: CASSQEQGAYNSPLHF. Written as DNA, the CDR3 is TGTGCCAGCAGCCAGGAACAGGGTGCCTATAATTCACCCCTCCACTTT.

The chain employs TRBV19 and TRBJ1-5; 7 nucleotides align to TRBD1. Germline V gene lookup returns CDR1 LNHDA and CDR2 SQIVND (reference sequence). The CDR3 is 16 residues long. Trimming cost V 3 bases and J 6 bases; bases outside gene matches: 11. CDR3 in amino acids: CASSMSSGQSFQPQHF. The CDR3 DNA reads as TGTGCCAGTAGTATGTCTTCGGGACAGTCTTTTCAGCCCCAGCATTTT.

This clone was counted once. This chain uses TRBV6-6 with TRBJ1-2, with TRBD1 matching over 9 bases. The CDR3 loop spans 13 amino acids. Trimming at V came to 5 bases and at J to 8 bases, leaving 6 bases not matched to a gene. Per the germline V gene, CDR1 is MNHNY and CDR2 is SVGAGI (reference sequence). This CDR3 is CASSPGTGSGYTF. In nucleotides, the CDR3 is TGTGCCAGCAGTCCCGGGACAGGGAGCGGCTACACCTTC.

This chain uses TRBV10-3 with TRBJ1-5; maybe TRBD1 (5 bases). Trimming left V 0 bases short and J 7 bases short, with 22 bases between. CDR3 size: 18 residues. Germline CDR1 ENHRY, CDR2 SYGVKD. The CDR3 reads CAISESTLVMGVRQPQHF. The CDR3 coding sequence is TGTGCCATCAGTGAGTCGACTCTAGTAATGGGGGTACGGCAGCCCCAGCATTTT.

A few counts support this clone. The chain has TRBV30 and TRBJ1-1, with 7 nucleotides matching TRBD1. The ends lost 2 bases at V and 6 bases at J; junction bases unmatched: 6. Germline values: CDR1 GTSNPN, CDR2 SVGIG (reference sequence). The CDR3 loop spans 13 amino acids. The CDR3 DNA is TGTGCCTGGAGTCCAGACAGGGTTTCTGAAGCTTTCTTT. Translating it yields CAWSPDRVSEAFF.

The chain is built from TRBV29-1 and TRBJ1-2; 10 nucleotides match TRBD1. This CDR3 is built from 12 residues. Germline V lookup: CDR1 SQVTM, CDR2 ANQGSEA. The CDR3 bases are TGCGATAGATCGGGACAGGGGACTGGCTACACCTTC. Protein product: CDRSGQGTGYTF.

The chain couples TRBV13 to TRBJ2-1; 10 bases match TRBD2. This CDR3 spans 15 amino acids. Germline trimming cut 2 bases from V and 3 bases from J; bases unmatched to any gene: 1. Germline V gene lookup returns CDR1 PRHDT and CDR2 FYEKMQ (reference sequence). CDR3 residues: CASSLSGGDYNEQFF. In DNA, the CDR3 is TGTGCCAGCAGCTTAAGCGGGGGGGACTACAATGAGCAGTTCTTC. Full variable domain (remainder filled in from reference TRBV13 and TRBJ2-1): AAGVIQSPRHLIKEKRETATLKCYPIPRHDTVYWYQQGPGQDPQFLISFYEKMQSDKGSIPDRFSAQQFSDYHSELNMSSLELGDSALYFCASSLSGGDYNEQFFGPGTRLTVL.

This clone has a single count. This chain connects TRBV5-1 to TRBJ2-7; TRBD2 matches 8 bases. The germline V gene encodes CDR1 SGHRS and CDR2 YFSETQ. There are 16 residues in the CDR3. V was pared by 4 bases and J by 4 bases, with 13 bases of the junction left unmatched. Here the CDR3 DNA reads TGCGCCAGCAGCCCGAACCCAACTAGCGGAGAGTACGAGCAGTACTTC. Residues: CASSPNPTSGEYEQYF.

CDR3 protein: CASRGAGGRVDTQYF. CDR3 nucleotides: TGTGCCAGCAGGGGAGCGGGAGGGCGTGTAGATACGCAGTATTTT. V is TRBV28 and J is TRBJ2-3; 10 bases match TRBD2. Trimming at V came to 6 bases and at J to 5 bases, leaving 8 bases not matched to a gene. Looked up from germline, CDR1 is MDHEN and CDR2 is SYDVKM. This CDR3 region has 15 residues.

The chain couples TRBV7-8 to TRBJ1-2; possibly TRBD1 for D (5 bases). The CDR3 consists of 14 residues. V was clipped by 5 bases and J by 3 bases, with 13 bases between them. The germline CDR1 and CDR2 sequences are SGHVS and FQNEAQ. The CDR3 nucleotides are TGTGCCAGCAGCCGACGAGTCAGGGACTATGGCTACACCTTC. Translated, it gives CASSRRVRDYGYTF. The variable domain in full, completed from reference TRBV7-8 and TRBJ1-2, reads GAGVSQSPRYKVAKRGQDVALRCDPISGHVSLFWYQQALGQGPEFLTYFQNEAQLDKSGLPSDRFFAERPEGSVSTLKIQRTQQEDSAVYLCASSRRVRDYGYTFGSGTRLTVV.

In DNA, the CDR3 is TGTGCCAGTAGTACTACAATTCCTTACGAGCAGTACTTC. Translating gives CASSTTIPYEQYF. The rearrangement uses TRBV19 and TRBJ2-7, with D unclear. V lost 4 bases and J 4 bases, leaving 11 bases between the germline ends. CDR3 length equals 13 residues. Germline V gene lookup returns CDR1 LNHDA and CDR2 SQIVND (reference sequence).